The 30 T cell receptor beta chains below were found in one sample sequenced in a study of shared clonotypes between healthy human individuals. The protocol was immunoSEQ multiplex PCR, while the TCRdb copy is restricted to in-frame clones and leaves out a portion. The sample lists roughly 2.2 million clones; 85% to 95% were seen once. The sequencing sample was made of naive CD4+ T cells from PBMCs. Subset noted: CD45RA+ positively selected. The receptors shown here come from a man younger than 35 in good health. Some clones in this sample may be carry-over from other donors' samples.

The rearrangement links TRBV19 to TRBJ1-2, with 7 bases fitting TRBD1. Germline V lookup: CDR1 LNHDA, CDR2 SQIVND (reference sequence). The length of the CDR3 is 14 residues. Trimming removed 3 bases from V and 3 bases from J; junction bases left unmatched: 4. CDR3 bases: TGTGCCAGTAGTATCCGGACAGGCTACTATGGCTACACCTTC. It codes for CASSIRTGYYGYTF.

The chain carries TRBV4-3 and TRBJ2-3; TRBD2 matches at 13 bases. From germline, CDR1 is LGHNA and CDR2 YSLEER. CDR3 length: 19 amino acids. V was clipped by 4 bases and J by 1 base; unmatched bases: 11. CDR3 sequence reads: CASSRRLAGGLGGTDTQYF. Here the CDR3 DNA reads TGCGCCAGCAGCCGCCGACTAGCGGGAGGCCTCGGGGGCACAGATACGCAGTATTTT.

The rearrangement uses TRBV28 and TRBJ1-4; D is undetermined. Trimming removed 6 bases from V and 0 bases from J, with 14 bases in between. Germline V gives CDR1 MDHEN, CDR2 SYDVKM. There are 16 residues in the CDR3. The CDR3 is CASRAYLRATNEKLFF. CDR3 DNA sequence: TGTGCCAGCAGAGCGTACCTTAGGGCAACTAATGAAAAACTGTTTTTT.

The CDR3 DNA sequence: TGTGCCAGCAGCGAGAGACTAGTGGAGACCCAGTACTTC. Translating gives CASSERLVETQYF. The chain has TRBV9 and TRBJ2-5, with D possibly matching TRBD2 (6 bases). V was cut by 3 bases and J by 5 bases, with 11 bases left in between. This CDR3 is built from 13 residues. CDR1 SGDLS and CDR2 YYNGEE come from the germline V gene.

The rearrangement links TRBV5-4 to TRBJ1-2; a weak D match, TRBD1 (5 bases). Germline V lookup: CDR1 SGHNT, CDR2 YYREEE (reference sequence). The CDR3 totals 15 residues. Trimming pared 1 base from V and 8 bases from J, leaving 18 bases between. The CDR3 region is CASSLPSRVRGGYTF. The DNA for the CDR3 is TGTGCCAGCAGCTTGCCCTCCAGGGTAAGAGGCGGCTACACCTTC.

The chain uses TRBV28 and TRBJ2-3, with TRBD2 identical over 8 bases. The CDR3 sequence is 15 residues long. The V gene end was trimmed by 3 bases and the J gene end by 7 bases; junction bases not matched to a gene: 9. Germline loops: CDR1 MDHEN, CDR2 SYDVKM. The CDR3 DNA sequence: TGTGCCAGCAGTTTGATCGGAGCGGGAGCTAATACGCAGTATTTT. Protein sequence: CASSLIGAGANTQYF.

The chain joins TRBV5-4 to TRBJ1-1, with D perhaps TRBD1 (5 bases). The CDR3 is 14 residues long. CDR1 and CDR2 (germline): SGHNT, YYREEE (reference sequence). V shed 0 bases and J shed 4 bases, with 10 bases lying between them. DNA for the CDR3: TGTGCCAGCAGCTTGGTGGGTGGGGGCACTGAAGCTTTCTTT. As protein: CASSLVGGGTEAFF.

The chain combines TRBV19 with TRBJ2-7; D remains ambiguous. Germline V gene lookup returns CDR1 LNHDA and CDR2 SQIVND (reference sequence). The CDR3 is 14 residues long. The V gene lost 2 bases and the J gene lost 3 bases, with 11 bases spanning the gap. This CDR3 is CASSIRDGYYEQYF. For the CDR3, the DNA is TGTGCCAGTAGTATACGAGACGGCTACTACGAGCAGTACTTC.

This chain uses TRBV6-4 with TRBJ2-1; D not resolved. Per germline, CDR1 MRHNA and CDR2 SNTAGT. The CDR3 runs to 13 residues. Between the trimmed V and J ends, which lost 4 bases and 7 bases, there was a span of 11 bases. CDR3 protein: CASSAGFRNEQFF. CDR3 nucleotide sequence: TGTGCCAGCAGTGCTGGATTTCGGAATGAGCAGTTCTTC.

This chain connects TRBV25-1 to TRBJ1-4; D gene uncertain. Germline CDR1 is MGHDK and CDR2 is SYGVNS. The CDR3 spans 15 residues. Trimming stripped 3 bases from V and 0 bases from J, with 8 bases between. CDR3 loop: CASSEFTATNEKLFF. As DNA, the CDR3 is TGTGCCAGCAGTGAGTTCACCGCAACTAATGAAAAACTGTTTTTT.

The chain links TRBV6-5 to TRBJ1-2; 11 nucleotides match TRBD1. The junction had 4 bases not matched to a gene; V was cut back by 4 bases and J by 3 bases. This CDR3 contains 15 residues. Germline V lookup: CDR1 MNHEY, CDR2 SVGAGI. The CDR3 protein is CASSSRDRGYYGYTF. Written as DNA, the CDR3 is TGTGCCAGCAGTTCGCGGGACAGGGGGTACTATGGCTACACCTTC.

The J gene is TRBJ2-5, the V gene TRBV30; D call uncertain. Trimming stripped 2 bases from V and 2 bases from J, with 9 bases between. The CDR3 consists of 13 residues. Germline V CDR1 and CDR2: GTSNPN, SVGIG (reference sequence). Here the CDR3 DNA reads TGTGCCTGGAGTCGGCTGCCGCAAGAGACCCAGTACTTC. Amino acids: CAWSRLPQETQYF.

The J gene is TRBJ2-5, the V gene TRBV7-2; 14 bases are shared with TRBD2. The trim removed 5 bases at V and 5 bases at J, leaving 13 bases unmatched. The CDR3 contains 18 residues. Germline-derived CDR1 and CDR2 are SGHTA and FQGNSA. The CDR3 reads CASSPGTVTSGGAETQYF. As DNA, the CDR3 is TGTGCCAGCAGCCCCGGGACAGTGACTAGCGGGGGGGCGGAGACCCAGTACTTC.

The J gene is TRBJ2-1, the V gene TRBV6-5; D might be TRBD2 (6 bases). Germline values: CDR1 MNHEY, CDR2 SVGAGI. With 0 bases removed from V and 9 bases from J, the gap between germline ends came to 12 bases. This CDR3 is built from 14 residues. CDR3 sequence: CASSYSGGTFEQFF. CDR3 in DNA: TGTGCCAGCAGTTACTCCGGAGGGACGTTTGAGCAGTTCTTC.

The CDR3 nucleotides read TGCGCCAGCAGCTTGGGACTAGCGGGAGGGCCGAGTAATGAGCAGTTCTTC. The encoded protein is CASSLGLAGGPSNEQFF. The chain couples TRBV5-1 to TRBJ2-1; TRBD2 aligns across 14 bases. J gave up 7 bases and V 0 bases, and 6 bases lay outside the gene matches. The CDR3 is 17 amino acids. Germline CDR1 is SGHRS and CDR2 is YFSETQ.

CDR3 residues: CASSEGWGRRYEQYF. The CDR3 bases are TGTGCCAGCAGTGAAGGATGGGGGCGTAGGTACGAGCAGTACTTC. The chain joins TRBV6-1 to TRBJ2-7; tentative D call: TRBD1 (6 bases). This CDR3 is built from 15 residues. V lost 1 base and J lost 4, with 14 bases in between. The germline gives CDR1 MNHNS, CDR2 SASEGT.

This chain joins TRBV27 and TRBJ2-2, with 8 bases identical to TRBD2. The CDR3 runs to 15 residues. Germline CDR1 reads MNHEY; CDR2 reads SMNVEV (reference sequence). V was clipped by 8 bases and J by 7 bases; unmatched bases: 12. CDR3 residues: CASGPGRGLGGELFF. The DNA of the CDR3 is TGTGCCAGCGGACCAGGCCGGGGACTAGGCGGGGAGCTGTTTTTT.

As regards this clone: The sample carries other DNA sequences with the same CDR3. V is TRBV5-1 and J is TRBJ2-1; 8 positions match TRBD2. CDR1 is SGHRS, CDR2 YFSETQ, per germline. J lost 1 base, V lost 2 bases, and 2 bases had no gene match. The CDR3 length is 15 residues. DNA for the CDR3: TGCGCCAGCAGCTTACTAGCGGAATCCTACAATGAGCAGTTCTTC. This encodes CASSLLAESYNEQFF.

This sequence joins TRBV7-9 and TRBJ2-7; 10 positions agree with TRBD1. The germline CDR1 and CDR2 sequences are SEHNR and FQNEAQ (reference sequence). The CDR3 has 15 amino acids. Losses at the gene ends were 2 bases for V and 2 bases for J; bases not matched to a gene: 3. DNA of the CDR3: TGTGCCAGCAGCTTAAAGGGGACAGGGGCCTACGAGCAGTACTTC. It codes for CASSLKGTGAYEQYF.

The V call is TRBV2, the J call TRBJ2-3, with 8 bases fitting TRBD2. Unmatched junction bases numbered 8, after V lost 2 bases and J lost 7 bases. Germline values: CDR1 SNHLY, CDR2 FYNNEI. The CDR3 length is 15 residues. The CDR3, as DNA: TGTGCCAGCAGTGAATCCAGCGGGAGTCGCCATACGCAGTATTTT. Its translation is CASSESSGSRHTQYF.

The chain recombines TRBV7-2 with TRBJ2-1; 8 positions match TRBD2. Germline V gives CDR1 SGHTA, CDR2 FQGNSA. The V and J ends lost 1 base and 0 bases, in that order; junction bases with no gene match: 5. The CDR3 extends over 17 amino acids. The CDR3 bases are TGTGCCAGCAGCTTAGTACCAAGCGGGAGCTCCTACAATGAGCAGTTCTTC. Translated: CASSLVPSGSSYNEQFF.

The chain uses TRBV6-5 and TRBJ2-1; 9 positions match TRBD1. V lost 7 bases and J lost 7; bases outside the gene matches: 8. CDR1 is MNHEY, CDR2 SVGAGI, per germline. CDR3 size: 14 residues. The CDR3 nucleotides read TGTGCCAGCACAAACAGGGGGCCGTGGAATGAGCAGTTCTTC. Translation: CASTNRGPWNEQFF.

The CDR3 region has the DNA TGTGCCAGCAGCAACCGGGACAGTCTTAATGAAAAACTGTTTTTT. Protein sequence: CASSNRDSLNEKLFF. This rearrangement joins TRBV28 to TRBJ1-4, with 7 bases matching TRBD1. V was pared by 6 bases and J by 4 bases, with 8 bases of the junction left unmatched. Germline-derived CDR1 and CDR2 are MDHEN and SYDVKM. This CDR3 has 15 residues.

The rearrangement joins TRBV11-3 to TRBJ2-1; tentatively, D is TRBD1 or TRBD2 (6 bases each). Germline CDR1 and CDR2: SGHNT and YENEEA. This CDR3 comprises 11 residues. The V end lost 5 bases, the J end lost 10 bases, and 9 bases lay between the germline ends. CDR3 sequence reads: CASSQGGEQFF. In DNA, the CDR3 is TGTGCCAGCAGCCAAGGGGGGGAGCAGTTCTTC.

Points on this clone: Other DNA sequences of this sample code for an identical CDR3. V and J are TRBV18 and TRBJ1-5; tentatively, D is TRBD1 (6 bases). CDR1 is KGHSH and CDR2 is LQKENI in the germline V gene. Trimming cost V 2 bases and J 4 bases, with 6 bases left between them. This CDR3 comprises 13 residues. The CDR3 protein is CASSPGQNQPQHF. The DNA for the CDR3 is TGTGCCAGCTCACCAGGACAGAATCAGCCCCAGCATTTT.

Of note for this clone: Other DNA sequences in the sample encode the same CDR3. The chain uses TRBV6-6 and TRBJ1-1; 9 nucleotides match TRBD1. The germline V gene encodes CDR1 MNHNY and CDR2 SVGAGI (reference sequence). V shed 6 bases and J 2 bases; nucleotides not matched to a gene: 4. There are 14 residues in the CDR3. CDR3 DNA: TGTGCCAGCAGGCCGGGACAGGGTAACACTGAAGCTTTCTTT. It yields the protein CASRPGQGNTEAFF.

This clone came up once. The CDR3 DNA reads as TGCGCCAGCAGCCAGACAGGGGAGGGTGAGCAGTTCTTC. It encodes CASSQTGEGEQFF. The gene calls are TRBV5-1 and TRBJ2-1; weak D call: TRBD1 (8 bases). V was trimmed by 4 bases and J by 9 bases, leaving 14 bases between them. Germline values: CDR1 SGHRS, CDR2 YFSETQ. The CDR3 sequence is 13 residues long. The entire variable domain, with the rest obtained from reference TRBV5-1 and TRBJ2-1, is as follows: KAGVTQTPRYLIKTRGQQVTLSCSPISGHRSVSWYQQTPGQGLQFLFEYFSETQRNKGNFPGRFSGRQFSNSRSEMNVSTLELGDSALYLCASSQTGEGEQFFGPGTRLTVL.

The chain recombines TRBV7-9 with TRBJ2-5, with 8 bases aligning to TRBD2. The CDR3 sequence is 16 residues long. Germline CDR1 and CDR2: SEHNR and FQNEAQ (reference sequence). Unmatched junction bases numbered 4, after V lost 1 base and J lost 0 bases. The CDR3 nucleotides read TGTGCCAGCAGCTTAGGACCAGCGGGGGACCAAGAGACCCAGTACTTC. Amino acids: CASSLGPAGDQETQYF.

The chain employs TRBV11-2 and TRBJ2-1; D is possibly TRBD1 or TRBD2 (6 bases each). V lost 0 bases and J 4 bases, leaving 16 bases between the germline ends. The CDR3 has 17 amino acids. Germline CDR1 reads SGHAT; CDR2 reads FQNNGV. The DNA of the CDR3 is TGTGCCAGCAGCTTAGATTATATAGGGGGAGGTTACAATGAGCAGTTCTTC. This encodes CASSLDYIGGGYNEQFF.

Note on this clone: The identical CDR3 is also encoded by other nucleotide sequences in the sample. The V gene is TRBV15, the J gene TRBJ2-2; 7 nucleotides match TRBD1. With 5 bases clipped from V and 0 bases from J, the junction kept 3 bases outside the gene matches. The V gene's germline CDR1 is LNHNV and CDR2 YYDKDF (reference sequence). This CDR3 has 15 residues. In DNA, the CDR3 is TGTGCCACCAGCCGACAGGGATCGAACACCGGGGAGCTGTTTTTT. It translates to CATSRQGSNTGELFF.